This TCR beta chain was recorded in a study of identifying expanded T cells in peripheral blood. Collection occurred without any documented infections or immune events in donors. This clone appeared once. Its matching antigen is unknown. Profiled with immunoSEQ multiplex PCR; TCRdb holds only in-frame clones, not every one. The sample contains roughly 81,000 clones, roughly 84% of which appear only once. The germline CDR1 and CDR2 sequences are SGHAT and FQNNGV. There are 16 residues in the CDR3. The ends were cut back, 0 bases at V and 6 bases at J, with 16 bases in the middle. Findings of the study overall: Approximately two-week clone count variance significantly increased as total template count grew.

The sequencing sample was made of blood. This sequence joins TRBV11-2 and TRBJ2-3; a possible D gene is TRBD2 (5 bases). This sequence originates from a person aged 18-69 years in good health. Here the CDR3 reads CASSLDVGGSRDTQYF. The CDR3 DNA sequence: TGTGCCAGCAGCTTAGATGTAGGTGGGAGTAGGGATACGCAGTATTTT.